This T cell receptor (beta chain) derives from a study of cytomegalovirus exposure and HLA in healthy donors. The germline CDR1 and CDR2 sequences are SGHTA and FQGNSA. V was pared by 3 bases and J by 2 bases, with 17 bases between. CDR3 size: 17 residues. On this clone: The antigen is undetermined.

Whole-study findings and limits: Available immune exposure information covered CMV serostatus only.

PCR employed 60 Vbeta and 13 Jbeta primers. Repertoires were generated with immunoSEQ multiplex PCR, while TCRdb's copy carries only in-frame clones and drops some. This table has about 94,000 clones, around 74% appearing once. The chain carries TRBV7-2 and TRBJ2-1; D is undetermined. This TCR was sampled from a man aged 35-49 years in good health and CMV-seropositive. Sequencing was performed on PBMCs. In nucleotides, the CDR3 is TGTGCCAGCAGCTTCCTCCCGCCGGGTGGAGCCTACAATGAGCAGTTCTTC. Its protein product is CASSFLPPGGAYNEQFF.